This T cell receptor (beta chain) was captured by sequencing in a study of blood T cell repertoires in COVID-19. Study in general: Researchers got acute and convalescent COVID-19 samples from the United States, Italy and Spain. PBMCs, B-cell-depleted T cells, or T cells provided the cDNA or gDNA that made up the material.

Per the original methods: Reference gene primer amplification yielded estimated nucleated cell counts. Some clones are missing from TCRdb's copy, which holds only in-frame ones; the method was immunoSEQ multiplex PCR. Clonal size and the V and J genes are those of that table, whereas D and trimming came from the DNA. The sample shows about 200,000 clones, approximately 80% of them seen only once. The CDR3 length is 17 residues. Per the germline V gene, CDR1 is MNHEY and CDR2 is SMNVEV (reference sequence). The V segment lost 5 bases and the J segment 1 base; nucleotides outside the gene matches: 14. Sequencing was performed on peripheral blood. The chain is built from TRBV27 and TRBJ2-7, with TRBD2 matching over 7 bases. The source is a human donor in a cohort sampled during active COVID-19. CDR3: CASSRAPTSPISYEQYF. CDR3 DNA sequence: TGTGCCAGCAGTCGAGCCCCGACTAGCCCTATATCCTACGAGCAGTACTTC.